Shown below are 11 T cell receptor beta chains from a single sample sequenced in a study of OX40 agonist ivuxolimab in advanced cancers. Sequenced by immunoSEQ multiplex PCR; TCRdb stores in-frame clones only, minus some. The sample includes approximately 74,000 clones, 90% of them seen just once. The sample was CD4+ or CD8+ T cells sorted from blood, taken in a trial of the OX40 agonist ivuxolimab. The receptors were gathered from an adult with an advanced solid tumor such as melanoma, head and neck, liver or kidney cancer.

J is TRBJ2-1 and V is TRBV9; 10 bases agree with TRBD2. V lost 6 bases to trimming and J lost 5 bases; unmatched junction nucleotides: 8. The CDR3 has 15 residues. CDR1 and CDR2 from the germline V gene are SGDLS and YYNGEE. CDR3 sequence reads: CASNQIAGGHNEQFF. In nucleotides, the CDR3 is TGTGCCAGCAACCAGATAGCGGGGGGTCACAATGAGCAGTTCTTC.

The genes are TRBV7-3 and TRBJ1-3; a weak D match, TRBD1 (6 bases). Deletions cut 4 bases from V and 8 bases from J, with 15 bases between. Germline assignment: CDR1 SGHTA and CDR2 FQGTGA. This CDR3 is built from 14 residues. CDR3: CASSSGQGGDTIYF. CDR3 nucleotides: TGTGCCAGCAGCTCTGGACAAGGGGGGGACACCATATATTTT. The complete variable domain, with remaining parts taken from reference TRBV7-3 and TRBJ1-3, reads GAGVSQTPSNKVTEKGKYVELRCDPISGHTALYWYRQSLGQGPEFLIYFQGTGAADDSGLPNDRFFAVRPEGSVSTLKIQRTERGDSAVYLCASSSGQGGDTIYFGEGSWLTVV.

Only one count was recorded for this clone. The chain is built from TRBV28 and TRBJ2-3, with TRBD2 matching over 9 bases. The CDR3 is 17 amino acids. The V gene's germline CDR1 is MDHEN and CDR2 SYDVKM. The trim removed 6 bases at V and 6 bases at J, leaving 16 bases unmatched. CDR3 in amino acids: CASSLRAGGRGLDTQYF. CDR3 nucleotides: TGTGCCAGCAGCCTACGGGCGGGAGGGAGAGGTTTGGATACGCAGTATTTT. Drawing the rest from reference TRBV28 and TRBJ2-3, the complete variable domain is DVKVTQSSRYLVKRTGEKVFLECVQDMDHENMFWYRQDPGLGLRLIYFSYDVKMKEKGDIPEGYSVSREKKERFSLILESASTNQTSMYLCASSLRAGGRGLDTQYFGPGTRLTVL.

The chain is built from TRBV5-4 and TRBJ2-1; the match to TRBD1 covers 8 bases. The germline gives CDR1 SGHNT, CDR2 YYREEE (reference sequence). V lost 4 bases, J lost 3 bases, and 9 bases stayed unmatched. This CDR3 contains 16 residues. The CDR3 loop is CASSRDRRGGYNEQFF. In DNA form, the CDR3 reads TGTGCCAGCAGCCGGGACAGGAGGGGAGGCTACAATGAGCAGTTCTTC.

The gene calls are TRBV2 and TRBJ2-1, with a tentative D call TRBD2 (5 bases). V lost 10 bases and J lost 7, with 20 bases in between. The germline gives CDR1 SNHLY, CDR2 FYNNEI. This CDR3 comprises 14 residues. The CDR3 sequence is CATSPGLGLNEQFF. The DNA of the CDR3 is TGTGCCACCTCTCCCGGACTCGGTTTGAATGAGCAGTTCTTC.

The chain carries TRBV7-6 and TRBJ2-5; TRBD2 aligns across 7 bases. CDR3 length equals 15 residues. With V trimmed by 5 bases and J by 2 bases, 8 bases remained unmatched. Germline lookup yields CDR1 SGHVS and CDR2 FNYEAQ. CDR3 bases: TGTGCCAGCAGCAGACACCTAGCGGAACAAGAGACCCAGTACTTC. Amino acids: CASSRHLAEQETQYF.

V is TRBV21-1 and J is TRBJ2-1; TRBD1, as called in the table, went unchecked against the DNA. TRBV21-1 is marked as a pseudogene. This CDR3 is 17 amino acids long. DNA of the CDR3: TGTGCCAGCAGCAACGGACCAGAAGACAGGCAATACAATGAGCAGTTCTTC. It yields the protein CASSNGPEDRQYNEQFF.

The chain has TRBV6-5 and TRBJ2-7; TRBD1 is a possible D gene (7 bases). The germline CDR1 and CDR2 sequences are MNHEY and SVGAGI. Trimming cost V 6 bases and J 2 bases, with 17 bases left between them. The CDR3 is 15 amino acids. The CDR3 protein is CASSHTQGGTYEQYF. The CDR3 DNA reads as TGTGCCAGCAGCCACACCCAGGGGGGAACCTACGAGCAGTACTTC.

CDR3 in DNA: TGTGCCAGCAGTTACTTGGAGACCCGGTACGAGCAGTACTTC. Its protein is CASSYLETRYEQYF. The chain links TRBV6-5 to TRBJ2-7; D uncertain. With 1 base removed from V and 4 bases from J, the gap between germline ends came to 11 bases. Germline assignment: CDR1 MNHEY and CDR2 SVGAGI. This CDR3 is built from 14 residues.

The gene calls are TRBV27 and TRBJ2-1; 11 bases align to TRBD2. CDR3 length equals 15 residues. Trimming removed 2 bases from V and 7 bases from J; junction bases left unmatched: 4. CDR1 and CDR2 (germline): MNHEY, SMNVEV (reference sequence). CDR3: CASSLALAGANEQFF. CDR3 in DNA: TGTGCCAGCAGTTTAGCACTAGCGGGAGCTAATGAGCAGTTCTTC.

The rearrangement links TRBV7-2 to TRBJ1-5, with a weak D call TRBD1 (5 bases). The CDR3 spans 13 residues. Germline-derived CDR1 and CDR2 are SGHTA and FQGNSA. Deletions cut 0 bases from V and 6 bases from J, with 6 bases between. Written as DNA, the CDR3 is TGTGCCAGCAGCTTAGCTCAGGGTCAGCCCCAGCATTTT. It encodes CASSLAQGQPQHF.